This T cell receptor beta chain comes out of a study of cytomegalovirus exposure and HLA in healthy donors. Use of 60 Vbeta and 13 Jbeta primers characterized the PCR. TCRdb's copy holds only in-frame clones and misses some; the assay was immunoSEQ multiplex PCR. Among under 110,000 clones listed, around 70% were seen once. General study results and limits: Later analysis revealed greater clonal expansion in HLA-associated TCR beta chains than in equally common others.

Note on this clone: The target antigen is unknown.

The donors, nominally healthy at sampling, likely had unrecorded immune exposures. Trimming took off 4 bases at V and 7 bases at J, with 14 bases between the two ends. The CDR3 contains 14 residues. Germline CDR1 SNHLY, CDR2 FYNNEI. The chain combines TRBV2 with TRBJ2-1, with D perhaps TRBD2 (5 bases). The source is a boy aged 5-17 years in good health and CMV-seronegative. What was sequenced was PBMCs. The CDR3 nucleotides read TGTGCCAGCAGTGTGGAGAACGGGATAAATGAGCAGTTCTTC. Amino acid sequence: CASSVENGINEQFF.